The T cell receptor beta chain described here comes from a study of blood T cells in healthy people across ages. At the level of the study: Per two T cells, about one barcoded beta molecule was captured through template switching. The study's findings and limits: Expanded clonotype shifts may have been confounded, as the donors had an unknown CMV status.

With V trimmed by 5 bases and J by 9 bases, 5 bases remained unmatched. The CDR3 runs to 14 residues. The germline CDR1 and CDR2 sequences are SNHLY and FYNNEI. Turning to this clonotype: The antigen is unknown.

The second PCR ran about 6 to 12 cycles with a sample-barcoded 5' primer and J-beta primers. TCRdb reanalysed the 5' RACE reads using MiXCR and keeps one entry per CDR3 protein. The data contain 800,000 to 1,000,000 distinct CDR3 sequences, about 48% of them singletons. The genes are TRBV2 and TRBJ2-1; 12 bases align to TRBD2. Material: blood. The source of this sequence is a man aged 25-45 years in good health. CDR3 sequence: CASSFASGGVEQFF. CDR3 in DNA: TGTGCCAGCAGTTTCGCTAGCGGGGGGGTTGAGCAGTTCTTC.